The 23 T cell receptor beta chains reported below all come from one sample, sequenced in a study of OX40 agonist ivuxolimab in advanced cancers. Assay: immunoSEQ multiplex PCR; the TCRdb copy retains only in-frame clones and omits some. The table has approximately 68,000 clones, approximately 90% seen once. Sequencing used CD4+ or CD8+ T cells sorted from blood, obtained in a trial of the OX40 agonist ivuxolimab. These receptors originate from an adult with an advanced solid tumor such as melanoma, head and neck, liver or kidney cancer.

The CDR3 loop reads CASSPNSNQPQHF. CDR3 DNA sequence: TGTGCCAGCAGCCCGAATAGCAATCAGCCCCAGCATTTT. The chain has TRBV14 and TRBJ1-5; D gene ambiguous. The CDR3 covers 13 residues. Germline V CDR1 and CDR2: SGHDN, FVKESK. Deletions cut 4 bases from V and 0 bases from J, with 4 bases between.

V and J are TRBV9 and TRBJ2-2; a weak D match, TRBD1 (5 bases). The CDR3 has 17 amino acids. V shed 0 bases and J shed 6 bases, with 18 bases lying between them. Per germline, CDR1 SGDLS and CDR2 YYNGEE. The DNA of the CDR3 is TGTGCCAGCAGCGTAGCAGGTCAGGGTTCTCGGGCCGGGGAGCTGTTTTTT. It translates to CASSVAGQGSRAGELFF. The full variable domain, in which reference TRBV9 and TRBJ2-2 provide the parts outside the CDR3, is DSGVTQTPKHLITATGQRVTLRCSPRSGDLSVYWYQQSLDQGLQFLIQYYNGEERAKGNILERFSAQQFPDLHSELNLSSLELGDSALYFCASSVAGQGSRAGELFFGEGSRLTVL.

The chain has TRBV29-1 and TRBJ1-1; D not certain. Germline values: CDR1 SQVTM, CDR2 ANQGSEA. Trimming shortened V by 4 bases and J by 3 bases, and 12 bases separated the two germline ends. The CDR3 extends over 13 amino acids. The CDR3, as DNA: TGCAGCGTTGGAGCGTCAGGTTACACTGAAGCTTTCTTT. It encodes CSVGASGYTEAFF.

This chain joins TRBV27 and TRBJ2-2; no definite D call. Between the trimmed V and J ends, which lost 3 bases and 3 bases, there was a span of 11 bases. This CDR3 is built from 15 residues. CDR1 MNHEY and CDR2 SMNVEV come from the germline V gene (reference sequence). This chain's CDR3 is CASSFLSKDTGELFF. The DNA for the CDR3 is TGTGCCAGCAGTTTTCTCAGCAAAGACACCGGGGAGCTGTTTTTT.

The chain carries TRBV30 and TRBJ1-4; D is ambiguous. The CDR3 consists of 12 residues. V dropped 7 bases and J dropped 2 bases, with 8 bases sitting between them. CDR1 and CDR2 from the germline V gene are GTSNPN and SVGIG (reference sequence). The CDR3 DNA is TGTGCCTACACTATGACTAATGAAAAACTGTTTTTT. Its protein is CAYTMTNEKLFF.

The chain joins TRBV5-1 to TRBJ2-1; D is unresolved. The germline CDR1 and CDR2 sequences are SGHRS and YFSETQ. The CDR3 consists of 13 residues. V was cut by 0 bases and J by 8 bases, with 9 bases left in between. CDR3 amino acids: CASSLGWLDEQFF. CDR3 nucleotide sequence: TGCGCCAGCAGCTTGGGCTGGCTCGATGAGCAGTTCTTC.

This clone has only one observation. This chain connects TRBV19 to TRBJ2-2; D gene uncertain. CDR1 and CDR2 (germline): LNHDA, SQIVND (reference sequence). This CDR3 region has 15 residues. The V and J ends lost 7 bases and 0 bases respectively, with 12 bases between them. DNA for the CDR3: TGTGCCAGTACGCAGGTATTTGCGAACACCGGGGAGCTGTTTTTT. Translating it yields CASTQVFANTGELFF.

This clone was seen once. The genes are TRBV19 and TRBJ2-3, with TRBD1 identical over 9 bases. V was pared by 4 bases and J by 2 bases, with 4 bases of the junction left unmatched. This CDR3 is 15 amino acids long. Germline values: CDR1 LNHDA, CDR2 SQIVND (reference sequence). The CDR3 loop is CASSRGQGFTDTQYF. The CDR3 DNA sequence: TGTGCCAGTAGTAGGGGACAGGGTTTCACAGATACGCAGTATTTT.

The rearrangement uses TRBV9 and TRBJ2-5; 12 positions match TRBD2. With V trimmed by 7 bases and J by 4 bases, 17 bases remained unmatched. In germline, CDR1 is SGDLS, CDR2 YYNGEE. The CDR3 has 18 residues. CDR3 sequence reads: CASGFPWSSGGAGETQYF. CDR3 nucleotide sequence: TGTGCCAGCGGCTTCCCCTGGTCTAGCGGGGGGGCGGGAGAGACCCAGTACTTC. Based on the CDR3 plus reference TRBV9 and TRBJ2-5, the full variable domain is DSGVTQTPKHLITATGQRVTLRCSPRSGDLSVYWYQQSLDQGLQFLIQYYNGEERAKGNILERFSAQQFPDLHSELNLSSLELGDSALYFCASGFPWSSGGAGETQYFGPGTRLLVL.

The gene calls are TRBV10-2 and TRBJ1-1, with TRBD1 as a possible D gene (5 bases). This CDR3 comprises 12 residues. Germline CDR1 is WSHSY and CDR2 is SAAADI. The ends were cut back, 8 bases at V and 2 bases at J, with 9 bases in the middle. Here the CDR3 DNA reads TGCGCCAGCGTGGGGGGAAACACTGAAGCTTTCTTT. This translates into CASVGGNTEAFF.

The V and J genes are TRBV7-2 and TRBJ1-3; 7 bases map to TRBD1. Germline CDR1 SGHTA, CDR2 FQGNSA. V lost 5 bases and J lost 3; bases outside the gene matches: 10. The CDR3 covers 16 residues. Here the CDR3 reads CASSPSPDRDGNTIYF. CDR3 DNA: TGTGCCAGCAGCCCCTCCCCCGACAGGGATGGAAACACCATATATTTT.

J is TRBJ2-1 and V is TRBV29-1; 7 nucleotides line up with TRBD2. The CDR3 contains 13 residues. V was clipped by 6 bases and J by 10 bases; unmatched bases: 12. CDR1 and CDR2 from the germline V gene are SQVTM and ANQGSEA. The CDR3 region has the DNA TGCAGCGTCTGGGGGGTAGCGGGCGTCGAGCAGTTCTTC. It codes for CSVWGVAGVEQFF.

This chain uses TRBV6-5 with TRBJ1-2; 8 bases map to TRBD1. CDR1 and CDR2 (germline): MNHEY, SVGAGI. The CDR3 is made up of 14 amino acids. V dropped 6 bases and J dropped 3; count of bases not matched to a gene: 6. The CDR3 sequence: CASSLGQGDYGYTF. The CDR3 nucleotides are TGTGCCAGCAGCCTCGGACAGGGAGACTATGGCTACACCTTC.

The chain recombines TRBV9 with TRBJ2-2, with 9 bases identical to TRBD1. V was pared by 4 bases and J by 4 bases, with 11 bases of the junction left unmatched. The CDR3 is 17 residues long. Per the germline V gene, CDR1 is SGDLS and CDR2 is YYNGEE. The CDR3 bases are TGTGCCAGCAGCACCGGGACAGGGCGGTTCGCCACCGGGGAGCTGTTTTTT. Encoded protein: CASSTGTGRFATGELFF.

The chain carries TRBV28 and TRBJ2-1; D is perhaps TRBD2 (6 bases). This CDR3 comprises 14 residues. The V gene's germline CDR1 is MDHEN and CDR2 SYDVKM. V was shortened by 6 bases and J by 6 bases, with 15 bases between the two germline ends. CDR3 protein: CASRSGTFPNEQFF. As DNA, the CDR3 is TGTGCCAGCAGGTCCGGGACTTTCCCCAATGAGCAGTTCTTC.

V is TRBV30 and J is TRBJ2-7; no definite D call. Germline V gene data show CDR1 as GTSNPN and CDR2 as SVGIG (reference sequence). V dropped 3 bases and J dropped 2 bases, with 8 bases sitting between them. CDR3 size: 12 residues. Written as DNA, the CDR3 is TGTGCCTGGAGCCCCCCCACCTACGAGCAGTACTTC. Its translation is CAWSPPTYEQYF.

The rearrangement joins TRBV9 to TRBJ1-4; 8 nucleotides line up with TRBD1. CDR3 length equals 15 residues. V lost 0 bases, J lost 8 bases, and 6 bases stayed unmatched. Per germline, CDR1 SGDLS and CDR2 YYNGEE. CDR3 coding DNA: TGTGCCAGCAGCGTAGAGGCAGGGGGCGGAGAAAAACTGTTTTTT. This encodes CASSVEAGGGEKLFF.

The J gene is TRBJ2-2, the V gene TRBV5-1; no reliable D call. Germline lookup yields CDR1 SGHRS and CDR2 YFSETQ. V shed 2 bases and J shed 0 bases, with 8 bases lying between them. The length of the CDR3 is 15 residues. The CDR3 DNA follows: TGCGCCAGCAGCTTAAGGCAGGCGAACACCGGGGAGCTGTTTTTT. Its translation: CASSLRQANTGELFF.

The V and J genes are TRBV9 and TRBJ2-7; 10 bases agree with TRBD2. With V trimmed by 0 bases and J by 3 bases, 3 bases remained unmatched. This CDR3 has 15 residues. Germline CDR1 is SGDLS and CDR2 is YYNGEE. Here the CDR3 DNA reads TGTGCCAGCAGCGTAGCCGGGACTAGCGACTACGAGCAGTACTTC. Translating it yields CASSVAGTSDYEQYF.

V is TRBV15 and J is TRBJ2-2, with a weak D call TRBD2 (6 bases). V was shortened by 8 bases and J by 5 bases, with 18 bases between the two germline ends. Germline CDR1 is LNHNV and CDR2 is YYDKDF (reference sequence). The CDR3 runs to 15 residues. The CDR3 nucleotides are TGTGCCACCGAGACGGGACTGCGAAGGACCGGGGAGCTGTTTTTT. It codes for CATETGLRRTGELFF.

The rearrangement links TRBV7-6 to TRBJ1-2; D is unresolved. CDR3 length: 13 amino acids. V gave up 5 bases and J gave up 8 bases, with 15 bases separating them. The germline gives CDR1 SGHVS, CDR2 FNYEAQ. CDR3: CASSPDQRGGYTF. The CDR3 coding sequence is TGTGCCAGCAGCCCGGACCAGAGAGGGGGCTACACCTTC.

This chain uses TRBV2 with TRBJ1-5; no reliable D call. The CDR3 contains 15 residues. The germline V and J ends were trimmed by 4 bases and 4 bases, with 14 bases remaining between them. Germline V gives CDR1 SNHLY, CDR2 FYNNEI. CDR3 sequence (DNA): TGTGCCAGCAGTGCTCCGGGTGCCCGGAATCAGCCCCAGCATTTT. Protein sequence: CASSAPGARNQPQHF.

The V call is TRBV19, the J call TRBJ2-2; 8 bases fit TRBD2. Germline CDR1 LNHDA, CDR2 SQIVND (reference sequence). Germline trimming cut 3 bases from V and 0 bases from J; bases unmatched to any gene: 9. This CDR3 has 18 amino acids. The CDR3 reads CASSILAGLPSNTGELFF. DNA of the CDR3: TGTGCCAGTAGTATTTTAGCGGGGCTACCCTCGAACACCGGGGAGCTGTTTTTT.